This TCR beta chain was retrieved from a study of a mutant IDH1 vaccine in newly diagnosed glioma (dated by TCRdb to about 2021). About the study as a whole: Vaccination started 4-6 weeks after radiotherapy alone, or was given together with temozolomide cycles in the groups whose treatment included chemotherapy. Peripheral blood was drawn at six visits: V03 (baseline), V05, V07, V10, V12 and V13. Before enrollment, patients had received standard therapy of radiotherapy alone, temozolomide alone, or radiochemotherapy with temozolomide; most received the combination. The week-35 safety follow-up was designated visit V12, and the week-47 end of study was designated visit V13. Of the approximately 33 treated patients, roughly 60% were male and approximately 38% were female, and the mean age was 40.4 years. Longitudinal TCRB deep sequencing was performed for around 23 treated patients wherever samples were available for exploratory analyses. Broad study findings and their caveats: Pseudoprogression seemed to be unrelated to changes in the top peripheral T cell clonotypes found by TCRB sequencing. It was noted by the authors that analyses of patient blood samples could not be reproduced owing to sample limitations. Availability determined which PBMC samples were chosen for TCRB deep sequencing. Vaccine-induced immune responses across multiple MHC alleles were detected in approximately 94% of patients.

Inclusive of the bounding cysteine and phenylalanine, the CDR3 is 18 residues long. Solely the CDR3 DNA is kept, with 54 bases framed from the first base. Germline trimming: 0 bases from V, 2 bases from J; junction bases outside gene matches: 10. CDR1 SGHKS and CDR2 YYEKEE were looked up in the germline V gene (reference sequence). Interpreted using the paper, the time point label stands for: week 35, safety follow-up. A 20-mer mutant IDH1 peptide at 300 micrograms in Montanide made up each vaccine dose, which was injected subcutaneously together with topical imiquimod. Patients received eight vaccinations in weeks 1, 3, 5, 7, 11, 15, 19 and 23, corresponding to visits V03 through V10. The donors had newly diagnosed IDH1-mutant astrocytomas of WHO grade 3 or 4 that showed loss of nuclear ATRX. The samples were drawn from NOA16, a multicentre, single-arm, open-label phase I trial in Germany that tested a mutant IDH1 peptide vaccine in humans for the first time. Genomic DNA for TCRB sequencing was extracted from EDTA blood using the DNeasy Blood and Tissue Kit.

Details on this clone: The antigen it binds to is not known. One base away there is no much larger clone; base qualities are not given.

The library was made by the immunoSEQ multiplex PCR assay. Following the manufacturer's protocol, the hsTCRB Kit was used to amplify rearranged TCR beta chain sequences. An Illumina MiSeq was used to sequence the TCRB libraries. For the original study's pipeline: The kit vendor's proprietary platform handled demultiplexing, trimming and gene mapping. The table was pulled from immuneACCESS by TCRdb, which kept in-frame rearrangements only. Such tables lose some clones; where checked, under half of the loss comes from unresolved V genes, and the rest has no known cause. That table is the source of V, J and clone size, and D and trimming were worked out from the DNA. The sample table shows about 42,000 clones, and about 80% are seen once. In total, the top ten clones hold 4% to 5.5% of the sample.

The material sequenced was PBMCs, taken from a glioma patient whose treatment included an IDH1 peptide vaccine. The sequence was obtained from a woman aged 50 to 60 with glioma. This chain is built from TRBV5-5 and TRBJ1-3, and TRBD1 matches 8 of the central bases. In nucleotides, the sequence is TGTGCCAGCAGCTTGGACGGGACAGGAACGAATCCTGGAAACACCATATATTTT. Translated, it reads CASSLDGTGTNPGNTIYF.